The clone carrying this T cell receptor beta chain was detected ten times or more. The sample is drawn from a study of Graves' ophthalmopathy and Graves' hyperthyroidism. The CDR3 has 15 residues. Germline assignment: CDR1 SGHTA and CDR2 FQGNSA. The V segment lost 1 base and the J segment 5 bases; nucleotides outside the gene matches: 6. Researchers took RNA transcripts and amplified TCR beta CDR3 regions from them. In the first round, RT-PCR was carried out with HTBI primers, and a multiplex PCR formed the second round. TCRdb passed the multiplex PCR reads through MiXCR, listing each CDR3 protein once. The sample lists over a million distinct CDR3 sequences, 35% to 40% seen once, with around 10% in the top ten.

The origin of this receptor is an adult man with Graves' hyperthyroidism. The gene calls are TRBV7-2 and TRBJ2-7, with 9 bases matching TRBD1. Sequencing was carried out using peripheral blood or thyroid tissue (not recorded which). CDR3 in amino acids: CASSLGGTGFHEQYF. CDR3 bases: TGTGCCAGCAGCTTAGGTGGGACAGGGTTTCACGAGCAGTACTTC. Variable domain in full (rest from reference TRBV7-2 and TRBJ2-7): GAGVSQSPSNKVTEKGKDVELRCDPISGHTALYWYRQSLGQGLEFLIYFQGNSAPDKSGLPSDRFSAERTGGSVSTLTIQRTQQEDSAVYLCASSLGGTGFHEQYFGPGTRLTVT.